These T cell receptor beta chains were read from a single sample in a study of blood T cell repertoires in COVID-19. The table came from immunoSEQ multiplex PCR; TCRdb's copy has only in-frame clones and leaves some out. The profile covers 170,000 or so clones, with around 89% appearing a single time and 6.6% taken by the ten largest. Sequencing input: PBMCs or T cells enriched from blood (not recorded which). The receptors were sampled from a woman aged 50 to 65 who had recovered from COVID-19. CDR3s include the opening cysteine and the closing phenylalanine or tryptophan. D genes are given only for firm matches. Expanded clones get a size class; other rows say once, few or many, or leave the size out.

few	TRBV6-2/TRBV6-3	.	TRBJ1-2	TGTGCCAGCAGTTATACCGGGTCAGGCTACACCTTC	CASSYTGSGYTF
once	TRBV10-3	.	TRBJ2-7	TGTGCCATCAGCGAAGAGGGAAAAGAGCAGTACTTC	CAISEEGKEQYF
once	TRBV7-9	.	TRBJ2-3	TGTGCCAGCAGCTTAGAGGGGGCTAGCGGGCCTTATACGCAGTATTTT	CASSLEGASGPYTQYF
few	TRBV6-5	TRBD1	TRBJ2-7	TGTGCCAGCAGTTACGATTACAGGGGGAACTACGAGCAGTACTTC	CASSYDYRGNYEQYF
.	TRBV7-7	TRBD1	TRBJ2-5	TGTGCTAGCAGCTTAGTCGGCCAGGGGGCCGGAGAGACCCAGTACTTC	CASSLVGQGAGETQYF
.	TRBV7-9	.	TRBJ1-1	TGTGCCAGCAGCTCGGGACACCAGAACACTGAAGCTTTCTTT	CASSSGHQNTEAFF
.	TRBV4-3	TRBD1	TRBJ2-3	TGCGCCAGCAGCCAAGATTGGGGGACAGGGCAAACAGATACGCAGTATTTT	CASSQDWGTGQTDTQYF
.	TRBV27	TRBD1	TRBJ1-5	TGTGCCAGCAGTTTTAGGGGGCTGAGCAATCAGCCCCAGCATTTT	CASSFRGLSNQPQHF
.	TRBV19	.	TRBJ2-5	TGTGCCAGTAGTATAATTCCAGGGTGGGAGACCCAGTACTTC	CASSIIPGWETQYF
.	TRBV7-9	TRBD1	TRBJ1-5	TGTGCCAGCAGCCACGGACAGGGGGCTGCGGAGCCCCAGCATTTT	CASSHGQGAAEPQHF
.	TRBV5-1	TRBD1	TRBJ1-5	TGCGCCAGCAGCTTGGGGGGACAGTCCAATCAGCCCCAGCATTTT	CASSLGGQSNQPQHF
.	TRBV7-2	.	TRBJ2-5	TGTGCCAGCAGCCCGTACCAAGAGACCCAGTACTTC	CASSPYQETQYF
.	TRBV6-2/TRBV6-3	.	TRBJ2-1	TGTGCCAGCAGTTACGGGCAGGGAACGTCCTACAATGAGCAGTTCTTC	CASSYGQGTSYNEQFF
.	TRBV6-2/TRBV6-3	TRBD2	TRBJ2-7	TGTGCCAGCAGTTGGACTAGCGGGGGCCCCCGCTACGAGCAGTACTTC	CASSWTSGGPRYEQYF
.	TRBV18	.	TRBJ1-1	TGTGCCAGCTCACCACGGGTCCAGGATGAAGCTTTCTTT	CASSPRVQDEAFF
.	TRBV5-4	.	TRBJ2-1	TGTGCCAGCAGCTTGGAGGCAGGTGAGCAGTTCTTC	CASSLEAGEQFF
once	TRBV7-9	TRBD1	TRBJ1-5	TGTGCCAGCAGCTTCGGGACAGGGGTAGTTGCGAGCAATCAGCCCCAGCATTTT	CASSFGTGVVASNQPQHF
.	TRBV11-3	.	TRBJ1-1	TGTGCCAGCAGCTTAGGGCGGGGTTTGAACACTGAAGCTTTCTTT	CASSLGRGLNTEAFF
once	TRBV25-1	.	TRBJ1-2	TGTGCCAGCACCGCAGGGCATGGCTACACCTTC	CASTAGHGYTF
.	TRBV5-1	TRBD1	TRBJ1-5	TGCGCCAGCAGCCCGGGACAGGAGTATTATAGCAATCAGCCCCAGCATTTT	CASSPGQEYYSNQPQHF
.	TRBV12-3/TRBV12-4	.	TRBJ2-7	TGTGCCAGCAGTTTACTCCCCCCGGGTGAGCAGTACTTC	CASSLLPPGEQYF
.	TRBV6-4	TRBD2	TRBJ2-3	TGTGCCAGCAGCCCCGCCCCAAGCGGGGGCACAGATACGCAGTATTTT	CASSPAPSGGTDTQYF